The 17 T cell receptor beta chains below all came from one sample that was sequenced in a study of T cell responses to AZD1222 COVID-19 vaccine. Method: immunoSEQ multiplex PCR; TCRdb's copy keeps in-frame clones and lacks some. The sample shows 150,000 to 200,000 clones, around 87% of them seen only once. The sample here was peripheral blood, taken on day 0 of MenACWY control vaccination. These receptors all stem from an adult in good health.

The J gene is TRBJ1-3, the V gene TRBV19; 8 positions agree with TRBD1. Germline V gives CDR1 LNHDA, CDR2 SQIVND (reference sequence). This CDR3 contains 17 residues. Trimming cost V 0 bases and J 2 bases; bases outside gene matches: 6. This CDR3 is CASSIDLQGATGNTIYF. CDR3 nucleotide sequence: TGTGCCAGTAGTATAGACCTCCAGGGGGCCACTGGAAACACCATATATTTT.

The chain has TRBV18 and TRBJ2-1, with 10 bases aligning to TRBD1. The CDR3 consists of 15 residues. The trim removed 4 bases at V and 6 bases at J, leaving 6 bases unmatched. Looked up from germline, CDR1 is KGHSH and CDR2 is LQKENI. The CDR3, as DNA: TGTGCCAGCTCACGCGGACAGGGGGTCGGCAATGAGCAGTTCTTC. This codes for CASSRGQGVGNEQFF. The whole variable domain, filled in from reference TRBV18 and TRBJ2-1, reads NAGVMQNPRHLVRRRGQEARLRCSPMKGHSHVYWYRQLPEEGLKFMVYLQKENIIDESGMPKERFSAEFPKEGPSILRIQQVVRGDSAAYFCASSRGQGVGNEQFFGPGTRLTVL.

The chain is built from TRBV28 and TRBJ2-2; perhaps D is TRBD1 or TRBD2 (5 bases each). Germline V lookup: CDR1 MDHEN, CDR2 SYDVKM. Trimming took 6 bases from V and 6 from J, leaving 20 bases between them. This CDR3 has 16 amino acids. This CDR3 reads CASRSGASGMAGELFF. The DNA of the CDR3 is TGTGCCAGCAGGTCCGGGGCTTCAGGAATGGCCGGGGAGCTGTTTTTT.

The CDR3 DNA reads as TGTGCCAGCAGCCAAGCGCTAGGACACGAGCAGTACTTC. This gives the protein CASSQALGHEQYF. The rearrangement uses TRBV3-1 (or the pseudogene TRBV3-2) and TRBJ2-7; no clear D gene. Between the trimmed V and J ends, which lost 1 base and 5 bases, there was a span of 9 bases. Germline CDR1 reads LGHDT; CDR2 reads YNNKEL (reference sequence). This CDR3 has 13 amino acids.

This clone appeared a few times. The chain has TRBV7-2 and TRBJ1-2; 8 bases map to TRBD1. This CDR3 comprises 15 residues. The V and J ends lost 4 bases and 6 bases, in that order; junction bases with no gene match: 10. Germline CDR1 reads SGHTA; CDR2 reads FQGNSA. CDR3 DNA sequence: TGTGCCAGCAGCTCCGGGACAGGATTTACTAATGGCTACACCTTC. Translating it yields CASSSGTGFTNGYTF.

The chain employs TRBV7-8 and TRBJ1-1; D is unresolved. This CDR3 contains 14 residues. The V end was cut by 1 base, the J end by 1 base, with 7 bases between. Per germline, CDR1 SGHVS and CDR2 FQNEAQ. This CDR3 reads CASSLGRTNTEAFF. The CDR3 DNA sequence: TGTGCCAGCAGCTTAGGCAGGACGAACACTGAAGCTTTCTTT.

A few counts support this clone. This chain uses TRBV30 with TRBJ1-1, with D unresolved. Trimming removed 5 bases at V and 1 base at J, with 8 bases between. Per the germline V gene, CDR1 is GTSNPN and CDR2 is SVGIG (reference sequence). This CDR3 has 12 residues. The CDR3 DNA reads TGTGCCTGGGAAGGAGCGAACACTGAAGCTTTCTTT. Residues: CAWEGANTEAFF.

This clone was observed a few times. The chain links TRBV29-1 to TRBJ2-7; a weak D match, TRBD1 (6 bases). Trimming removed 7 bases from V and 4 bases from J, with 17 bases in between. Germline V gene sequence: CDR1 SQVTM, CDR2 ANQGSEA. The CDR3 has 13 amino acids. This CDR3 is CSARTGTTYEQYF. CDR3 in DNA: TGCAGCGCTAGAACCGGGACAACGTACGAGCAGTACTTC.

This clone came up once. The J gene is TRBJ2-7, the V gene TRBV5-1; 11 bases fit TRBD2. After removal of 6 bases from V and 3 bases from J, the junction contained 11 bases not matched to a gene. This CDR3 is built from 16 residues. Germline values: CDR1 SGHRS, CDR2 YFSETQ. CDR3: CASTDPTSGTVYEQYF. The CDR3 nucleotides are TGCGCCAGCACCGACCCGACTAGCGGGACAGTCTACGAGCAGTACTTC.

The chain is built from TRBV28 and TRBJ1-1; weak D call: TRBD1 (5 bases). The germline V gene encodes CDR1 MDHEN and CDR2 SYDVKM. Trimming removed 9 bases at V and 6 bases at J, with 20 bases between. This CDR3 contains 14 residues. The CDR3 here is CASHPQQEGAEAFF. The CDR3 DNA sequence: TGTGCCAGTCACCCCCAACAGGAAGGGGCTGAAGCTTTCTTT.

In DNA form, the CDR3 reads TGTGCCAGCAGCAGAAGACGGGACAGCCCTTATGGCTACACCTTC. It translates to CASSRRRDSPYGYTF. The chain has TRBV7-2 and TRBJ1-2; 7 nucleotides agree with TRBD1. After removal of 5 bases from V and 5 bases from J, the junction contained 11 bases not matched to a gene. The CDR3 has 15 residues. CDR1 and CDR2 (germline): SGHTA, FQGNSA.

The CDR3 DNA is TGTGCCAGCAGTTTAGCCACGACAGGGAATGCTGAAAAACTGTTTTTT. Its translation is CASSLATTGNAEKLFF. The rearrangement uses TRBV28 and TRBJ1-4, with 7 positions matching TRBD1. The CDR3 runs 16 residues. In germline, CDR1 is MDHEN, CDR2 SYDVKM. The ends lost 2 bases at V and 7 bases at J; junction bases unmatched: 10.

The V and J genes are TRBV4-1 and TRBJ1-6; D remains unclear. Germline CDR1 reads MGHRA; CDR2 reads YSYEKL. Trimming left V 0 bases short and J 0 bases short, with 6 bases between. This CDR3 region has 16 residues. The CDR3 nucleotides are TGCGCCAGCAGCCAAGATCGGAGCTCCTATAATTCACCCCTCCACTTT. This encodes CASSQDRSSYNSPLHF.

The CDR3 reads CASSPDREGDTQYF. The CDR3 DNA reads as TGCGCCAGCAGCCCGGATCGGGAGGGCGATACGCAGTATTTT. V gene TRBV5-1 combines with J gene TRBJ2-3; 8 bases are a match to TRBD2. V gave up 4 bases and J gave up 6 bases; unmatched junction bases: 7. This CDR3 has 14 residues. CDR1 SGHRS and CDR2 YFSETQ come from the germline V gene. The full variable domain, with the rest looked up from reference TRBV5-1 and TRBJ2-3, is KAGVTQTPRYLIKTRGQQVTLSCSPISGHRSVSWYQQTPGQGLQFLFEYFSETQRNKGNFPGRFSGRQFSNSRSEMNVSTLELGDSALYLCASSPDREGDTQYFGPGTRLTVL.

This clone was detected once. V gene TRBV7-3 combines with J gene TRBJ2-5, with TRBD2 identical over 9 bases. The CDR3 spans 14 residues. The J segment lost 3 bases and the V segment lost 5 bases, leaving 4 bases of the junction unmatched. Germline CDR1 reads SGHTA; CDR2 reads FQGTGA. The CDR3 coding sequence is TGTGCCAGCAGCCGTAGCGGGAGCAAAGAGACCCAGTACTTC. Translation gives CASSRSGSKETQYF.

CDR3 in DNA: TGTGCCAGCAGCGGATACAGGGGCCCTAACTATGGCTACACCTTC. Translation: CASSGYRGPNYGYTF. The genes are TRBV9 and TRBJ1-2, with TRBD1 identical over 7 bases. V was pared by 3 bases and J by 0 bases, with 5 bases of the junction left unmatched. This CDR3 is 15 amino acids long. CDR1 is SGDLS and CDR2 is YYNGEE in the germline V gene.

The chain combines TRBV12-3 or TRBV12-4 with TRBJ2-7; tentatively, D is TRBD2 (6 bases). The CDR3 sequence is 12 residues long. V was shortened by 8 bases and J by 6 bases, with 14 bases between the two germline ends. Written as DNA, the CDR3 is TGTGCCAGCCAAACTGGAGGGGCCGAGCAGTACTTC. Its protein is CASQTGGAEQYF.